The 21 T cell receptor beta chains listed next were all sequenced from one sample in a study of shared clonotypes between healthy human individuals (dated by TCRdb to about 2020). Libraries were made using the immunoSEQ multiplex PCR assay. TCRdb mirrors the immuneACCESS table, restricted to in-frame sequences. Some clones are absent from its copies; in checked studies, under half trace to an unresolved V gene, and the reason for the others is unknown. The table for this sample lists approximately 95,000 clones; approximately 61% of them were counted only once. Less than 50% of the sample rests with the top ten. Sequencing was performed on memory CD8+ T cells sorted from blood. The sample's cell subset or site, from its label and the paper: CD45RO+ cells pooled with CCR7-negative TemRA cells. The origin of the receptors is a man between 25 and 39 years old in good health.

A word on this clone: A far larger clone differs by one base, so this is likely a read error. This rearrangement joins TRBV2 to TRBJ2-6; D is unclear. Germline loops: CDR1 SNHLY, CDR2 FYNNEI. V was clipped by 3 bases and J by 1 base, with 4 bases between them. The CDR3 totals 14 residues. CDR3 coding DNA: TGTGCCAGCAGTGACAGATCTGGGGCCAACGTCCTGACTTTC. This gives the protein CASSDRSGANVLTF. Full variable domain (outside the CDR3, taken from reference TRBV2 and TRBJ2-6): EPEVTQTPSHQVTQMGQEVILRCVPISNHLYFYWYRQILGQKVEFLVSFYNNEISEKSEIFDDQFSVERPDGSNFTLKIRSTKLEDSAMYFCASSDRSGANVLTFGAGSRLTVL.

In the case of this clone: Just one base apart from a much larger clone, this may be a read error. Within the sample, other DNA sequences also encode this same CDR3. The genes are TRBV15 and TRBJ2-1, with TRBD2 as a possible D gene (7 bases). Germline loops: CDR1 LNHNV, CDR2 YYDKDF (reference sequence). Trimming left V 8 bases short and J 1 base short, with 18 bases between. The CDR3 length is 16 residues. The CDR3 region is CATSEGGGGSYNEQFF. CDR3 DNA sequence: TGTGCCACCTCCGAGGGGGGCGGGGGTTCCTACAATGAGCAGTTCTTC.

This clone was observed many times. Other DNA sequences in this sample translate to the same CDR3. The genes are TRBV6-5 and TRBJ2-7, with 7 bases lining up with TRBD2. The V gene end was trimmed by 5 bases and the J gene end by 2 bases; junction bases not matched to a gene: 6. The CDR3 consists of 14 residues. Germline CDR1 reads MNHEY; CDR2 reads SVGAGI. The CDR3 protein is CASSDRGGPYEQYF. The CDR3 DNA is TGTGCCAGCAGTGATCGGGGAGGGCCCTACGAGCAGTACTTC.

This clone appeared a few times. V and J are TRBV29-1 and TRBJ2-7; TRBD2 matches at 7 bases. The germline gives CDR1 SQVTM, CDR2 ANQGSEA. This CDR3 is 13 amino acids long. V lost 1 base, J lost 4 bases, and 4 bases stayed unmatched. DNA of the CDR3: TGCAGCGTTGAAGGGCAGGGAGGGTACGAGCAGTACTTC. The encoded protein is CSVEGQGGYEQYF.

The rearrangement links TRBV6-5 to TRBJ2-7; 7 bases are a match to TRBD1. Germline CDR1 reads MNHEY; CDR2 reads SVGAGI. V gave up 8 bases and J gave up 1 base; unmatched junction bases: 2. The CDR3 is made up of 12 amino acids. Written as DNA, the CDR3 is TGTGCCAGCGCAGGGGGATCCTACGAGCAGTACTTC. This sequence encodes CASAGGSYEQYF.

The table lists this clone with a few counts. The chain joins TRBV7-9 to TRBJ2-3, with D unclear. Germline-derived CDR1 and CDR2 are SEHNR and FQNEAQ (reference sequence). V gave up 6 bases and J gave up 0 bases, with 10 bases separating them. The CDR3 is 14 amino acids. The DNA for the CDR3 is TGTGCCAGCAGGACTCATTCTAGCACAGATACGCAGTATTTT. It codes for CASRTHSSTDTQYF.

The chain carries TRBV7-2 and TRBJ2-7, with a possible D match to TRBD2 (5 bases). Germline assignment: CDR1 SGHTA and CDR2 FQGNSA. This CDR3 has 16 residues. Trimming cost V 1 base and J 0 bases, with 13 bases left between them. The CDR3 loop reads CASSLVSLATSYEQYF. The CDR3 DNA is TGTGCCAGCAGCTTAGTTTCCCTAGCCACCTCCTACGAGCAGTACTTC.

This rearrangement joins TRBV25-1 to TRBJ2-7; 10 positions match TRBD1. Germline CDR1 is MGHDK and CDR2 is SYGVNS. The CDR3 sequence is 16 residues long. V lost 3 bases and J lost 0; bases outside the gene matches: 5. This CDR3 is CASSDSGQGNSYEQYF. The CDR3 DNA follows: TGTGCCAGCAGTGATTCGGGACAGGGGAACTCCTACGAGCAGTACTTC.

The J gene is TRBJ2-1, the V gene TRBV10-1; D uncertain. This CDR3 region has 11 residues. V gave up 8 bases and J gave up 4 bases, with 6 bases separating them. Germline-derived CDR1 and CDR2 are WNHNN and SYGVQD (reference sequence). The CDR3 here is CASGNYNEQFF. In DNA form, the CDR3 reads TGCGCCAGCGGTAATTACAATGAGCAGTTCTTC.

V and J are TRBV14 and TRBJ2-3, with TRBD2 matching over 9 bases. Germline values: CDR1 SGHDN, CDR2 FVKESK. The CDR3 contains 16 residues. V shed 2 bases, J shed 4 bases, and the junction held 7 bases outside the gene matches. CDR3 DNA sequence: TGTGCCAGCAGCCAAAATATAGCGGGAGCACCAGATACGCAGTATTTT. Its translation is CASSQNIAGAPDTQYF.

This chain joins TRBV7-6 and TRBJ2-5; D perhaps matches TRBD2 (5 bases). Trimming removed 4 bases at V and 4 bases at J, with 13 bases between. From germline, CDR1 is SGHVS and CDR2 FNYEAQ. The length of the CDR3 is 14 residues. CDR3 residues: CASSSSGSTETQYF. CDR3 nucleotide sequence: TGTGCCAGCAGCTCCTCGGGGAGTACAGAGACCCAGTACTTC.

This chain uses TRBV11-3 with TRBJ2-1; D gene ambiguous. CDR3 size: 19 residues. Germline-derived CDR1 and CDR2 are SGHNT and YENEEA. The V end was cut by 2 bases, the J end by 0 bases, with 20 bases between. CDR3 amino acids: CASSLMADTGVGSYNEQFF. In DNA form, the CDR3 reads TGTGCCAGCAGCTTAATGGCTGACACGGGCGTGGGCTCCTACAATGAGCAGTTCTTC.

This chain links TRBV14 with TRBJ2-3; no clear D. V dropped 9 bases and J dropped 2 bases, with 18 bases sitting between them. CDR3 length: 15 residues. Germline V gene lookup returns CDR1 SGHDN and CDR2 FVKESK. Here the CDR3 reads CARKLVAPFTDTQYF. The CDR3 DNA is TGTGCCAGAAAGTTAGTAGCTCCTTTCACAGATACGCAGTATTTT.

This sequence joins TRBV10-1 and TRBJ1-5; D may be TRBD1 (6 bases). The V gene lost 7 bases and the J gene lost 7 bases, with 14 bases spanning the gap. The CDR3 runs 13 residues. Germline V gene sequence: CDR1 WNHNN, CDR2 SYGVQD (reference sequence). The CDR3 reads CASTNRARQPQHF. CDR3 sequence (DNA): TGCGCCAGCACCAACAGGGCTAGGCAGCCCCAGCATTTT.

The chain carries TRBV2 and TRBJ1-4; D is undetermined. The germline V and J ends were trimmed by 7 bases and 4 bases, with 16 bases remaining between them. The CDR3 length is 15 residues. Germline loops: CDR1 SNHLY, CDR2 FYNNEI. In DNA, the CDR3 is TGTGCCAGCACTTGGAAGGGCGCCTATAATGAAAAACTGTTTTTT. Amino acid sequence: CASTWKGAYNEKLFF.

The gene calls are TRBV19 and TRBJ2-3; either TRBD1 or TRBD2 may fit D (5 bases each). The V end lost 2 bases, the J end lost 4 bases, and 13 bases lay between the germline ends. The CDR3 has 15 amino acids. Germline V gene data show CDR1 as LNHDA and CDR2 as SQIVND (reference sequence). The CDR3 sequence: CASSIWGYRADTQYF. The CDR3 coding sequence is TGTGCCAGTAGTATATGGGGGTACCGCGCAGATACGCAGTATTTT.

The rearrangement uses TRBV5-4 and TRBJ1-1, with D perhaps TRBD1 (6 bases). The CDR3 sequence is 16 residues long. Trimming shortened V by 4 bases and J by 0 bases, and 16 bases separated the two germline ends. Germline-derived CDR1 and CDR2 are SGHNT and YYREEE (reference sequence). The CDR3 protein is CASSDQQGTMNTEAFF. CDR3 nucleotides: TGTGCCAGCAGCGACCAACAGGGAACAATGAACACTGAAGCTTTCTTT.

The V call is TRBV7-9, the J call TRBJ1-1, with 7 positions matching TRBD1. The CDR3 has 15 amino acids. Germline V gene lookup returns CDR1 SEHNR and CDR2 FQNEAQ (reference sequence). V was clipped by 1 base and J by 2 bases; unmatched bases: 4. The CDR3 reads CASSLDRTGNTEAFF. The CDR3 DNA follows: TGTGCCAGCAGCTTAGATCGGACAGGCAACACTGAAGCTTTCTTT.

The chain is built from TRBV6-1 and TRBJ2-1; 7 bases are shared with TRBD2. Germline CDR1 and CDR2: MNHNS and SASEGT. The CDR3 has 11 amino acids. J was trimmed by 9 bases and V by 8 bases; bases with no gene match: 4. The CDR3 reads CASPGGFEQFF. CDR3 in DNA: TGTGCCAGCCCCGGGGGGTTTGAGCAGTTCTTC.

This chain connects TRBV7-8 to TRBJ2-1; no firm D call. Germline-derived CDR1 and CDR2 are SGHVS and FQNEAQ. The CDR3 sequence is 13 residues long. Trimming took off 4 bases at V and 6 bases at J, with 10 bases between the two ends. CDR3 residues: CASSSDWGNEQFF. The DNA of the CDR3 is TGTGCCAGCAGCTCGGATTGGGGCAATGAGCAGTTCTTC.

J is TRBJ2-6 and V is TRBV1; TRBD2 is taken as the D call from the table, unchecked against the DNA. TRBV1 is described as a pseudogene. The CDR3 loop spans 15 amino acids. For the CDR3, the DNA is TGCACCAGCAGGCTAAAGCAAAGTCGGGCCAACGTCCTGACTTTC. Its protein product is CTSRLKQSRANVLTF.